Below, 2 T cell receptor beta chains from the same sample are listed, as sequenced in a study of blood T cell repertoires in COVID-19 (dated by TCRdb to about 2020). Libraries were made using the immunoSEQ multiplex PCR assay. TCRdb holds this immuneACCESS table with in-frame rearrangements only. Some clones are missing; in checked studies, unresolved V genes explain under half, and the rest has no known cause. This sample has 60,000 to 85,000 clones in its table, and roughly 84% of those were observed once. 40% to 45% of the sample is held by the ten biggest clonotypes. The source material was peripheral blood. The receptors were gathered from an elderly man with acute or convalescent COVID-19.

The genes are TRBV2 and TRBJ1-4, with D hard to call. The V end was cut by 5 bases, the J end by 5 bases, with 15 bases between. Per germline, CDR1 SNHLY and CDR2 FYNNEI. The CDR3 extends over 15 amino acids. In nucleotides, the CDR3 is TGTGCCAGCAGTCCAGCGGTGGCCGGGAATGAAAAACTGTTTTTT. This encodes CASSPAVAGNEKLFF.

This clone has just one count. The V and J genes are TRBV4-1 and TRBJ2-7; D is uncertain. CDR1 MGHRA and CDR2 YSYEKL come from the germline V gene. V was trimmed by 3 bases and J by 2 bases, leaving 11 bases between them. The CDR3 has 14 amino acids. The CDR3 DNA sequence: TGCGCCAGCAGCCAGATGTCTAGACCCTACGAGCAGTACTTC. It yields the protein CASSQMSRPYEQYF.